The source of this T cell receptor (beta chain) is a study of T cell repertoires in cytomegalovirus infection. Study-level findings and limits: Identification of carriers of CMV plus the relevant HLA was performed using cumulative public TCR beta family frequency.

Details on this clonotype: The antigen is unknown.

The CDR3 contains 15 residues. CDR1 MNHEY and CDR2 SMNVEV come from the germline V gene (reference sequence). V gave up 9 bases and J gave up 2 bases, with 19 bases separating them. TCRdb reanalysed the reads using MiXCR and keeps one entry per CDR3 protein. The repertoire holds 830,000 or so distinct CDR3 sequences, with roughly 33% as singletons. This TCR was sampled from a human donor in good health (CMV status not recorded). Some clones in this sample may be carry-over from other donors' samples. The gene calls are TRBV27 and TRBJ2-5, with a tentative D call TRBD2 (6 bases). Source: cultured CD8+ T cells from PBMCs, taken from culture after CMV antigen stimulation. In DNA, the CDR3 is TGTGCCAGTGCGGCGGGGAGGTCGGTGCAAGAGACCCAGTACTTC. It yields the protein CASAAGRSVQETQYF.